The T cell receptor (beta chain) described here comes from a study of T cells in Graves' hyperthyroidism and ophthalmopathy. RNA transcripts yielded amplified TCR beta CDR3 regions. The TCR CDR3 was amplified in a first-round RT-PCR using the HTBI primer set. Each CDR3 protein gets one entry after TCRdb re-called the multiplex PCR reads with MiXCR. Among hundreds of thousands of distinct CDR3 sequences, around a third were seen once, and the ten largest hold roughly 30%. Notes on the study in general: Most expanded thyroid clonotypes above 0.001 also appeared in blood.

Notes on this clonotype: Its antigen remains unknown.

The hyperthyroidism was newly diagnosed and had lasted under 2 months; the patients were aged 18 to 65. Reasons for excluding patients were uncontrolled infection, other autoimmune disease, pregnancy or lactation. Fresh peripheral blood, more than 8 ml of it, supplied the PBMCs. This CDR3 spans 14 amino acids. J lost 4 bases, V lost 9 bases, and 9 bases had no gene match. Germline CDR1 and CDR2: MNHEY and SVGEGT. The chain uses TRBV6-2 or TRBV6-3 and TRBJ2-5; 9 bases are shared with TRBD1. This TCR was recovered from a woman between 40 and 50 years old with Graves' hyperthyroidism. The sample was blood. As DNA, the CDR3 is TGTGCCAGTTCGGGGACAGGGAGGGGAGAGACCCAGTACTTC. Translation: CASSGTGRGETQYF.